This is a list of T cell receptor beta chains from one sample in a study of technical replicates of blood from several donors. Clones were sequenced by immunoSEQ multiplex PCR, and TCRdb holds only the in-frame ones, with some missing. The table has about 59,000 clones, about 87% seen once. Sequencing input: PBMCs. The receptors were sampled from a human donor in good health. Some clones in this sample may be carry-over from other donors' samples. CDR3s include the opening cysteine and the closing phenylalanine or tryptophan. The order of the fields is V gene, clone size, J gene, D gene, CDR3 DNA, CDR3 protein. A D gene is named only where the DNA matches it firmly. Rows may omit the clone size; those that give it use once, few, many or a size class.

>TRBV19|-|TRBJ2-7|TRBD1
TGTGCCAGTAGTATCGAGACAGGGCCCTCCTACGAGCAGTACTTC
CASSIETGPSYEQYF
>TRBV6-5|-|TRBJ1-5|-
TGTGCCAGTAGAGCACTTAGCAATCAGCCCCAGCATTTT
CASRALSNQPQHF
>TRBV4-2|few|TRBJ1-6|TRBD1
TGTGCCAGCAGCCAAGGCCCGCCTGGGACAGGGCTAAGTGGGTCACCCCTCCACTTT
CASSQGPPGTGLSGSPLHF
>TRBV5-1|-|TRBJ1-6|TRBD1
TGCGCCAGCAGCTTGGGGACAGGCTCACCCCTCCACTTT
CASSLGTGSPLHF
>TRBV18|-|TRBJ1-1|TRBD1
TGTGCCAGCTCACCTGGACAGGGCTTGAACACTGAAGCTTTCTTT
CASSPGQGLNTEAFF
>TRBV15|-|TRBJ2-1|TRBD1
TGTGCCACCAGCAGATCCTCAGGGGGTTTCTACAATGAGCAGTTCTTC
CATSRSSGGFYNEQFF
>TRBV19|-|TRBJ2-4|-
TGTGCCAGTAGTAGGAGGGGGGGAGACATTCAGTACTTC
CASSRRGGDIQYF
>TRBV5-1|-|TRBJ2-7|TRBD2
TGCGCCAGCAGCCAAAACCCCGGGACTAGCGAATACGAGCAGTACTTC
CASSQNPGTSEYEQYF
>TRBV12-5|-|TRBJ2-3|-
TGTGCTAGTCAGGCGGGCAGGGGAGATACGCAGTATTTT
CASQAGRGDTQYF
>TRBV2|-|TRBJ1-1|-
TGTGCCAGCAGTACTGTCACTGAAGCTTTCTTT
CASSTVTEAFF
>TRBV5-6|-|TRBJ1-2|-
TGTGCCAGCAGCTTGGTTTTACCAGGGTATTATGGCTACACCTTC
CASSLVLPGYYGYTF
>TRBV7-8|few|TRBJ2-7|TRBD2
TGTGCCAGCAGCCCGACTCTAGCGGGAATTTACGAGCAGTACTTC
CASSPTLAGIYEQYF
>TRBV4-2|-|TRBJ2-7|-
TGTGCCAGCAGCCAGACTACAGCGAACTACGAGCAGTACTTC
CASSQTTANYEQYF
>TRBV5-1|-|TRBJ1-1|TRBD1
TGCGCCAGCAGCTCCGGGACAGGGGTAAACTTACGCATCGAAGCTTTCTTT
CASSSGTGVNLRIEAFF
>TRBV7-2|-|TRBJ1-3|-
TGTGCCAGCCTTATATCCAGGGAAAACACCATATATTTT
CASLISRENTIYF
>TRBV4-3|once|TRBJ2-1|-
TGCGCCAGCAGCCCCAGGGGCGCTAGGAGTGAGCAGTTCTTC
CASSPRGARSEQFF
>TRBV20-1|-|TRBJ2-1|TRBD2
TGCAGTGCTACGGCCGGGGGGGAGCAGTTCTTC
CSATAGGEQFF
>TRBV21-1|-|TRBJ2-1|-
TGTGCCAGCAGGGGGACTAGCGGGGGCTACAATGAGCAGTTCTTC
CASRGTSGGYNEQFF
>TRBV7-2|-|TRBJ2-3|-
TGTGCCAGCAGCGGTCGGCGGGCTGCAGATACGCAGTATTTT
CASSGRRAADTQYF
>TRBV2|-|TRBJ2-3|TRBD2
TGTGCCAGCAGTGCGCTAGCGGGAACTCGGGATACGCAGTATTTT
CASSALAGTRDTQYF
>TRBV5-3|-|TRBJ2-3|-
TGTGCCAGAAGCCCGGACACCAATAGCACAGATACGCAGTATTTT
CARSPDTNSTDTQYF
>TRBV7-8|-|TRBJ2-5|TRBD1
TGTGCCAGCAGCACCAGGACAGGGGCAGGACTGGGGGCACAAGAGACCCAGTACTTC
CASSTRTGAGLGAQETQYF
>TRBV19|-|TRBJ2-6|-
TGTGCCAGTAGTATGGACTTCGGGGCCAACGTCCTGACTTTC
CASSMDFGANVLTF
>TRBV9|-|TRBJ1-6|TRBD1
TGTGCCAGCAGCGTAGCCGGCCAGGGGGCATCACCCCTCCACTTT
CASSVAGQGASPLHF
>TRBV30|-|TRBJ1-2|-
TGTGCCTGGACTTTTTCCGGGGGGGATGGCTACACCTTC
CAWTFSGGDGYTF
>TRBV11-2|-|TRBJ2-1|TRBD2
TGTGCCAGCAGCTTACCTTCTAGCGGGGGCCTGAGGAATGAGCAGTTCTTC
CASSLPSSGGLRNEQFF
>TRBV10-3|-|TRBJ1-2|-
TGTGCCATCAGTGGTTCACAAAACTATGGCTACACCTTC
CAISGSQNYGYTF
>TRBV7-2|-|TRBJ1-5|TRBD1
TGTGCCAGCAGCTGGACAGGGGCTCAGCCCCAGCATTTT
CASSWTGAQPQHF
>TRBV4-1|few|TRBJ2-7|-
TGCGCCAGCAGCCTAGGGGGCGGGGGGACCCTCTACGAGCAGTACTTC
CASSLGGGGTLYEQYF
>TRBV5-1|-|TRBJ1-6|TRBD1
TGCGCCAGCAGCCCAGGGACAGGGTCTTCACCCCTCCACTTT
CASSPGTGSSPLHF
>TRBV12-5|-|TRBJ2-7|TRBD1
TGTGCTAGTAGACCGGGGGGACAGGGGTCCTACGAGCAGTACTTC
CASRPGGQGSYEQYF
>TRBV9|-|TRBJ1-2|-
TGTGCCAGCAGCGTAGTAGGGGCGCCGAATGGCTACACCTTC
CASSVVGAPNGYTF
>TRBV27|-|TRBJ2-3|-
TGTGCCAGCAGTGGGTTAGGGCTAGCTACAGATACGCAGTATTTT
CASSGLGLATDTQYF
>TRBV5-4|-|TRBJ2-3|TRBD1
TGTGCCAGCAGCTTGGACAGGGGGCTGTCAGATACGCAGTATTTT
CASSLDRGLSDTQYF
>TRBV7-9|-|TRBJ2-5|TRBD1
TGTGCCAGCAGCTTGGACAGGGTAGGGGAGACCCAGTACTTC
CASSLDRVGETQYF
>TRBV10-3|-|TRBJ2-3|TRBD2
TGTGCCACGACTAGCGGGGGAAGCACAGATACGCAGTATTTT
CATTSGGSTDTQYF
>TRBV6-5|-|TRBJ2-7|-
TGTGCCAGCAGCTACGTCGCAGGCTACGAGCAGTACTTC
CASSYVAGYEQYF
>TRBV5-6|-|TRBJ2-3|TRBD2
TGTGCCAGCAGCAGTCCGGGACTAGCAACAGATACGCAGTATTTT
CASSSPGLATDTQYF
>TRBV5-6|-|TRBJ2-3|-
TGTGCCAGCAGCTTCTCCTACAGGGGCACAGATACGCAGTATTTT
CASSFSYRGTDTQYF
>TRBV7-9|few|TRBJ2-1|TRBD1
TGTGCCAGCAGCCCACGTAGGACAGGGGTGAGCAATGAGCAGTTCTTC
CASSPRRTGVSNEQFF
>TRBV20-1|-|TRBJ2-7|-
TGCAGTGCTACCATCCGAGTCGAGCAGTACTTC
CSATIRVEQYF
>TRBV15|-|TRBJ1-5|-
TGTGCCACCAGCCCCCCCGGTGGGACACCCAATCAGCCCCAGCATTTT
CATSPPGGTPNQPQHF
>TRBV7-3|-|TRBJ2-5|TRBD2
TGTGCCAGCAGCCCAGGACTAGGAGAGACCCAGTACTTC
CASSPGLGETQYF
>TRBV6-5|-|TRBJ2-7|-
TGTGCCAGCAGTTACGGGACTTCAGCCTACGAGCAGTACTTC
CASSYGTSAYEQYF
>TRBV6-4|-|TRBJ2-2|-
TGTGCCAGCAGATCAGGGGTGGGCACCGGGGAGCTGTTTTTT
CASRSGVGTGELFF
>TRBV7-6|-|TRBJ2-1|TRBD2
TGTGCCAGCAGCTCCTCCGGGACTAGAGCCTACAATGAGCAGTTCTTC
CASSSSGTRAYNEQFF
>TRBV4-3|-|TRBJ1-1|-
TGCGCCAGCAGCCAAGCGGACGGGGGGAACACTGAAGCTTTCTTT
CASSQADGGNTEAFF
>TRBV18|-|TRBJ1-2|-
TGTGCCAGCTCACCGGCAGGTCAGAACTATGGCTACACCTTC
CASSPAGQNYGYTF
>TRBV4-3|-|TRBJ2-7|-
TGCGCCAGCAGCCAAGGCCAGAGGGACTTTTCCTACGAGCAGTACTTC
CASSQGQRDFSYEQYF
>TRBV11-2|-|TRBJ1-6|-
TGTGCCAGCAGCTTATCGGACACCAATAATTCACCCCTCCACTTT
CASSLSDTNNSPLHF
>TRBV6-1|-|TRBJ1-5|-
TGTGCCAGCAAAACTCGGGTGGATCAGCCCCAGCATTTT
CASKTRVDQPQHF
>TRBV19|-|TRBJ1-2|TRBD1
TGTGCCAGTAGTCTTGGGACAGGGATTAACTATGGCTACACCTTC
CASSLGTGINYGYTF
>TRBV10-3|-|TRBJ2-7|TRBD1
TGTGCCATCAGTGATATCCAGGGGGCCTTACCATCCTACGAGCAGTACTTC
CAISDIQGALPSYEQYF
>TRBV6-5|once|TRBJ1-5|-
TGTGCCAGCAGTTACTCGGGGCCGTATAGCAATCAGCCCCAGCATTTT
CASSYSGPYSNQPQHF
>TRBV6-1|once|TRBJ1-2|-
TGTGCCAGCAGCTTCGGGATGTACTATGGCTACACCTTC
CASSFGMYYGYTF
>TRBV7-6|-|TRBJ2-1|TRBD2
TGTGCCAGCAGCTTAGCTAGCGGGACGGGCCATGAGCAGTTCTTC
CASSLASGTGHEQFF
>TRBV30|-|TRBJ1-2|TRBD1
TGTGCCTGGAGTCGGCAGGGGGGCTATGGCTACACCTTC
CAWSRQGGYGYTF
>TRBV11-3|-|TRBJ2-1|TRBD1
TGTGCCAGCAGCTTATCAGGGGGCAATGAGCAGTTCTTC
CASSLSGGNEQFF
>TRBV5-6|-|TRBJ1-6|-
TGTGCCAGCAGCTTTGGGGGCAGACAGAATTCACCCCTCCACTTT
CASSFGGRQNSPLHF